This TCR beta chain was retrieved from a study of cytomegalovirus exposure and HLA in healthy donors. Profiled with immunoSEQ multiplex PCR; TCRdb holds only in-frame clones, not every one. The sample carries 130,000 to 150,000 clones, roughly 86% recorded once. CDR3 length equals 13 residues. Germline CDR1 reads GTSNPN; CDR2 reads SVGIG (reference sequence). V shed 0 bases and J shed 5 bases, with 11 bases lying between them. The sequencing input was PBMCs. This receptor was taken from a man aged 18 to 35 in good health and CMV-seropositive. J is TRBJ2-7 and V is TRBV30; D possibly corresponds to TRBD1 (6 bases). The CDR3 spells CAWSVRPGDEQYF. The CDR3 DNA follows: TGTGCCTGGAGTGTACGCCCAGGGGACGAGCAGTACTTC.